Presented here are 10 T cell receptor beta chains from one specimen sequenced in a study of response to subunit inactivated influenza vaccine. One entry per CDR3 protein, called by TCRdb with MiXCR from the RT-PCR reads. The table includes around 530,000 distinct CDR3 sequences, 16% detected once. The sequencing used CD4+ T cells sorted from PBMCs, collected around 25 months after vaccination. These receptor sequences come from a man aged 50 to 69 who received an inactivated influenza vaccine.

This clonotype has ten or more counts. The J gene is TRBJ2-2, the V gene TRBV5-1; no reliable D call. Germline V lookup: CDR1 SGHRS, CDR2 YFSETQ. Trimming pared 0 bases from V and 7 bases from J, leaving 13 bases between. CDR3 length: 15 residues. For the CDR3, the DNA is TGCGCCAGCAGCTTGGTTGCCTACCGCGGCGGGGAGCTGTTTTTT. Protein sequence: CASSLVAYRGGELFF.

This clonotype was observed a few times. The chain carries TRBV20-1 and TRBJ1-1; 10 nucleotides align to TRBD1. CDR1 DFQATT and CDR2 SNEGSKA come from the germline V gene (reference sequence). The V gene end was trimmed by 5 bases and the J gene end by 0 bases; junction bases not matched to a gene: 12. CDR3 length: 17 residues. The CDR3 sequence is CSAFDRGQIVMNTEAFF. The CDR3 bases are TGCAGTGCTTTTGACAGGGGGCAAATCGTAATGAACACTGAAGCTTTCTTT.

This chain joins TRBV5-8 and TRBJ2-1; TRBD2 aligns across 9 bases. CDR1 SGHTS and CDR2 YDEGEE come from the germline V gene. V dropped 2 bases and J dropped 9; count of bases not matched to a gene: 9. The CDR3 extends over 15 amino acids. The CDR3 here is CASSFGTSRGLEQFF. The CDR3 DNA follows: TGTGCCAGCAGCTTCGGGACTAGCCGGGGGCTTGAGCAGTTCTTC.

This clonotype showed up just a few times. The chain recombines TRBV7-8 with TRBJ2-1; TRBD2 matches at 8 bases. V shed 7 bases, J shed 7 bases, and the junction held 6 bases outside the gene matches. Germline CDR1 is SGHVS and CDR2 is FQNEAQ. This CDR3 comprises 13 residues. CDR3 in amino acids: CASIGAGDNEQFF. CDR3 nucleotide sequence: TGTGCCAGCATCGGAGCGGGAGATAATGAGCAGTTCTTC.

The chain uses TRBV12-3 or TRBV12-4 and TRBJ2-3; 8 bases are shared with TRBD1. The CDR3 spans 16 residues. The trim removed 4 bases at V and 4 bases at J, leaving 10 bases unmatched. CDR3 sequence: CASSSPGGGRADTQYF. In nucleotides, the CDR3 is TGTGCCAGCAGTTCACCAGGGGGCGGTCGAGCAGATACGCAGTATTTT.

In this sample, this clonotype turned up a few times. The chain uses TRBV5-1 and TRBJ1-6; TRBD1 aligns across 11 bases. CDR1 is SGHRS and CDR2 is YFSETQ in the germline V gene. CDR3 length equals 15 residues. V lost 3 bases to trimming and J lost 13 bases; unmatched junction nucleotides: 9. CDR3 protein: CASSSDRGLASPLHF. The CDR3 DNA reads as TGCGCCAGCAGCTCGGACAGGGGGCTGGCTTCGCCCCTCCACTTT.

This clonotype was seen a handful of times. The genes are TRBV20-1 and TRBJ2-5, with D perhaps TRBD1 (6 bases). The germline gives CDR1 DFQATT, CDR2 SNEGSKA (reference sequence). Trimming pared 2 bases from V and 1 base from J, leaving 11 bases between. The length of the CDR3 is 14 residues. The CDR3 here is CSARTTGIQETQYF. The DNA for the CDR3 is TGCAGTGCTAGAACTACAGGGATCCAAGAGACCCAGTACTTC.

The chain is built from TRBV10-3 and TRBJ2-6; D is uncertain. The CDR3 sequence is 10 residues long. Trimming pared 11 bases from V and 3 bases from J, leaving 2 bases between. The germline V gene encodes CDR1 ENHRY and CDR2 SYGVKD. The CDR3 here is CALGANVLTF. The CDR3 DNA reads TGTGCCCTTGGGGCCAACGTCCTGACTTTC.

This rearrangement joins TRBV20-1 to TRBJ2-3, with D perhaps matching TRBD2 (8 bases). Germline V CDR1 and CDR2: DFQATT, SNEGSKA (reference sequence). This CDR3 spans 14 amino acids. Trimming stripped 1 base from V and 4 bases from J, with 12 bases between. The CDR3 bases are TGCAGTGCTAGAGCGGGAGGGGGCCCAGATACGCAGTATTTT. Translating gives CSARAGGGPDTQYF.

The V and J genes are TRBV5-1 and TRBJ2-7; either TRBD1 or TRBD2 may fit D (5 bases each). The CDR3 has 14 amino acids. Per the germline V gene, CDR1 is SGHRS and CDR2 is YFSETQ. Between the trimmed V and J ends, which lost 2 bases and 3 bases, there was a span of 12 bases. The CDR3: CASSLGTVIYEQYF. The CDR3 coding sequence is TGCGCCAGCAGCTTAGGGACGGTCATCTACGAGCAGTACTTC. The entire variable domain, with the rest obtained from reference TRBV5-1 and TRBJ2-7, is as follows: KAGVTQTPRYLIKTRGQQVTLSCSPISGHRSVSWYQQTPGQGLQFLFEYFSETQRNKGNFPGRFSGRQFSNSRSEMNVSTLELGDSALYLCASSLGTVIYEQYFGPGTRLTVT.